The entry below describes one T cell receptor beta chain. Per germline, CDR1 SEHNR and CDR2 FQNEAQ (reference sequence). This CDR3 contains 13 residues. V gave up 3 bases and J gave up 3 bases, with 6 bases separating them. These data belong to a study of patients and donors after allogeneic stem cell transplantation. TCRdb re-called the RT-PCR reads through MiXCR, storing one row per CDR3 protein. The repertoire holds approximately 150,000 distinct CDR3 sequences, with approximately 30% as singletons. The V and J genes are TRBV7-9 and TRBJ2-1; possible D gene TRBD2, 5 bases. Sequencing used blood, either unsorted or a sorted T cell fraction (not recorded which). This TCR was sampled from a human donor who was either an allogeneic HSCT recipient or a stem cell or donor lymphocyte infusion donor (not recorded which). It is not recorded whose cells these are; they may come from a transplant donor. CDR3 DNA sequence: TGTGCCAGCAGCTTCGACTACTACAATGAGCAGTTCTTC. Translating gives CASSFDYYNEQFF.